This TCR beta chain was observed in a study of cytomegalovirus exposure and HLA in healthy donors. On the study more broadly: For the 300 to 450 genotyped donors, 80% to 90% fell within the Caucasian-associated ancestry cluster.

Trimming removed 4 bases from V and 4 bases from J, with 14 bases in between. Germline CDR1 SGHRS, CDR2 YFSETQ. The CDR3 loop spans 14 amino acids. Study results and caveats: Productive rates of about 90% or about 30% were seen for most TCR beta V segments in an earlier analysis. Through in vitro validation, a few CMV-associated chains were shown to be specific for CMV antigens.

Regarding this clone: What it recognizes is unknown.

The PCR contained 60 Vbeta and 13 Jbeta primers. The table came from immunoSEQ multiplex PCR; TCRdb's copy has only in-frame clones and leaves some out. The sample carries over 150,000 clones, approximately 85% recorded once. The source of this sequence is a girl aged 10-17 years in good health and CMV-seropositive. The J gene is TRBJ2-5, the V gene TRBV5-1; D is undetermined. Material for sequencing was PBMCs. The CDR3: CASSPDGCGETQYF. The CDR3 DNA is TGCGCCAGCAGCCCTGACGGGTGTGGAGAGACCCAGTACTTC.